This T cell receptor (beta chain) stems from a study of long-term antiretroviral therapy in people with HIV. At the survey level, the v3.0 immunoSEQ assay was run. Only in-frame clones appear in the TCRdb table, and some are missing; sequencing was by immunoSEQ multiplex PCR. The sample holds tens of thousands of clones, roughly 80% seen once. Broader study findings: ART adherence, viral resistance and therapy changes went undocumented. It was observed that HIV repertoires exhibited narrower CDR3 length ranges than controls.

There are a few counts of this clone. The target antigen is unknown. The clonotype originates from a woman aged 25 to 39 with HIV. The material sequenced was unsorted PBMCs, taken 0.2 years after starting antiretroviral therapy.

As DNA, the CDR3 is TGTGCCAGCAGCCAAACGAGCGCCTCCGAGCAGTACTTC. It encodes CASSQTSASEQYF. V gene TRBV7-3 combines with J gene TRBJ2-7; D is unresolved. CDR3 length: 13 amino acids. Germline loops: CDR1 SGHTA, CDR2 FQGTGA. V lost 5 bases and J lost 6, with 14 bases in between.